The 5 T cell receptor beta chains below come from one sample, sequenced in a study of blood T cell repertoires in COVID-19. Assay used: immunoSEQ multiplex PCR; TCRdb lists only in-frame clones, some missing. This table holds approximately 230,000 clones, 80% to 90% found once. The specimen sequenced was peripheral blood. All receptors derive from a man aged 25-40 years who had recovered from COVID-19.

The rearrangement uses TRBV6-5 and TRBJ2-5; possible D gene TRBD1, 5 bases. The CDR3 is 13 residues long. The ends were cut back, 11 bases at V and 0 bases at J, with 13 bases in the middle. Germline CDR1 MNHEY, CDR2 SVGAGI. The CDR3 nucleotides read TGTGCCTCCAGGGTTCCGAACCAAGAGACCCAGTACTTC. Its protein product is CASRVPNQETQYF.

Written as DNA, the CDR3 is TGTGCCAGCAGCTTAGTCCCCTCGACTAGCGGGGGAGATACGCAGTATTTT. This sequence encodes CASSLVPSTSGGDTQYF. The chain is built from TRBV7-6 and TRBJ2-3; TRBD2 aligns across 12 bases. CDR1 is SGHVS and CDR2 is FNYEAQ in the germline V gene. J was trimmed by 5 bases and V by 1 base; bases with no gene match: 7. The CDR3 spans 17 residues.

The CDR3 region is CASSLLVSQETQYF. The CDR3 nucleotides read TGTGCCAGCAGCTTATTGGTCAGTCAAGAGACCCAGTACTTC. This chain uses TRBV7-9 with TRBJ2-5; no reliable D call. The ends were cut back, 2 bases at V and 2 bases at J, with 9 bases in the middle. The CDR3 spans 14 residues. The germline V gene has CDR1 SEHNR and CDR2 FQNEAQ (reference sequence).

The J gene is TRBJ2-7, the V gene TRBV18; weak D call: TRBD1 (6 bases). The length of the CDR3 is 15 residues. V lost 6 bases to trimming and J lost 5 bases, with 20 bases between them. The germline CDR1 and CDR2 sequences are KGHSH and LQKENI. The CDR3 is CASSPTLGRGNEQYF. Written as DNA, the CDR3 is TGTGCCAGCTCTCCGACACTCGGCAGGGGTAACGAGCAGTACTTC.

Here the CDR3 reads CASRQTGGAGELFF. The DNA for the CDR3 is TGCGCCAGCCGACAAACAGGCGGCGCCGGGGAGCTGTTTTTT. V and J are TRBV5-1 and TRBJ2-2; D possibly corresponds to TRBD1 (5 bases). Per the germline V gene, CDR1 is SGHRS and CDR2 is YFSETQ. The CDR3 loop spans 14 amino acids. V was cut by 7 bases and J by 6 bases, with 16 bases left in between.